The rows below give T cell receptor beta chains drawn from one sample of a study of blood T cell repertoires in COVID-19. Measured with immunoSEQ multiplex PCR; TCRdb has only the in-frame clones, and not every one. The sample has some 190,000 clones, roughly 84% seen once; the top ten hold about 6.8%. The sample comprised peripheral blood. The receptors come from a woman in her 40s who had recovered from COVID-19. The CDR3 runs from the conserved cysteine through the conserved F or W. The D gene is left open where the match is weak. Clone size appears in some rows only: once, few, many, or a class for an expanded clone.

j_gene	v_gene	d_gene	abundance	CDR3nt	CDR3aa
TRBJ2-3	TRBV7-8	NA	NA	TGTGCCAGCAGCCTACTAGCCGCTCCCACAGATACGCAGTATTTT	CASSLLAAPTDTQYF
TRBJ1-1	TRBV11-2	NA	NA	TGTGCCAGCAGCCACGGGACAAACACTGAAGCTTTCTTT	CASSHGTNTEAFF
TRBJ2-7	TRBV24-1	NA	NA	TGTGCCACCAGTGATTTGCTCTCACTCGAGCAGTACTTC	CATSDLLSLEQYF
TRBJ2-1	TRBV27	TRBD2	few	TGTGCCAGCAGTTTATCGACTAGCGGGGCCTACAATGAGCAGTTCTTC	CASSLSTSGAYNEQFF
TRBJ2-7	TRBV21-1	NA	NA	TGTGCCAGCAGCGACCCTAGCGGGAGTTTTTCCTACGAGCAGTACTTC	CASSDPSGSFSYEQYF
TRBJ2-7	TRBV30	NA	NA	TGTGCCGGGGCAGACTCCTACGAGCAGTACTTC	CAGADSYEQYF
TRBJ2-7	TRBV18	TRBD2	once	TGTGCCAGCTCACCACCTAGCGGGAGGAACCACGAGCAGTACTTC	CASSPPSGRNHEQYF
TRBJ2-5	TRBV6-2/TRBV6-3	NA	NA	TGTGCCAGCAGTGTACAAGAGACCCAGTACTTC	CASSVQETQYF
TRBJ2-1	TRBV5-6	NA	NA	TGTGCCAGCAGCTTCGGGAATGAGCAGTTCTTC	CASSFGNEQFF
TRBJ1-4	TRBV9	NA	NA	TGTGCCAGCAGCGCAGGGGTGGCAACTAATGAAAAACTGTTTTTT	CASSAGVATNEKLFF
TRBJ1-1	TRBV7-9	TRBD1	NA	TGTGCCAGCAGCTTATCAACCGGGACAGGGGACTTTAACACTGAAGCTTTCTTT	CASSLSTGTGDFNTEAFF
TRBJ2-7	TRBV23-1	NA	NA	TGCGCCAGCAGTCAATCGGGACTGGCACGTCCTCCCTACGAGCAGTACTTC	CASSQSGLARPPYEQYF
TRBJ2-1	TRBV6-5	NA	NA	TGTGCCAGCAGCATATATTTGACTTTCTACAATGAGCAGTTCTTC	CASSIYLTFYNEQFF
TRBJ2-7	TRBV7-6	TRBD1	NA	TGTGCCAGCAGCCCAGTAAGGACAGGGGGCTCCGAGCAGTACTTC	CASSPVRTGGSEQYF
TRBJ1-1	TRBV11-2	NA	NA	TGTGCCAGCAGCAAAAGGGGGTCGGACACTGAAGCTTTCTTT	CASSKRGSDTEAFF
TRBJ2-7	TRBV19	TRBD2	NA	TGTGCCAGTAGTGCCCGGGGGGGGCTCCCCTACGAGCAGTACTTC	CASSARGGLPYEQYF
TRBJ1-2	TRBV12-3/TRBV12-4	NA	NA	TGTGCCAGCAGTTTGGGAGGGGTTGAGGGCTACACCTTC	CASSLGGVEGYTF
TRBJ2-7	TRBV14	NA	NA	TGTGCCAGCAGCTTTCTGGGGGGACAGCAGAACGAGCAGTACTTC	CASSFLGGQQNEQYF
TRBJ2-3	TRBV7-2	TRBD2	NA	TGTGCCAGCAGTTCCGGACTAGTCACAGATACGCAGTATTTT	CASSSGLVTDTQYF
TRBJ1-6	TRBV7-8	TRBD1	NA	TGTGCCAGCAGCTTAGATCCGGGACAGGAGAGCTCCTATAATTCACCCCTCCACTTT	CASSLDPGQESSYNSPLHF
TRBJ1-5	TRBV19	NA	once	TGTGCCAGTAATAGAGGGCAGAGCCTTAGCAATCAGCCCCAGCATTTT	CASNRGQSLSNQPQHF
TRBJ2-1	TRBV19	TRBD2	NA	TGTGCCAGTAGTATTGCACCCGGGACTAGCGGACGGAGCTCCTACAATGAGCAGTTCTTC	CASSIAPGTSGRSSYNEQFF
TRBJ2-2	TRBV30	TRBD2	NA	TGTGCCTGCGCCAAGAGATCTAGCGGGAGTAACACCGGGGAGCTGTTTTTT	CACAKRSSGSNTGELFF
TRBJ2-1	TRBV7-3	TRBD2	NA	TGTGCCAGCAGCTTAGGTAGCGGGAGATGGAATGAGCAGTTCTTC	CASSLGSGRWNEQFF
TRBJ1-2	TRBV6-4	TRBD1	NA	TGTGCCAGCAGTGACTCGACGGCAGGGGGTGGCTACACCTTC	CASSDSTAGGGYTF
TRBJ2-3	TRBV29-1	NA	NA	TGCAGCGTGGGACTTCTGACGTCGAATACGCAGTATTTT	CSVGLLTSNTQYF
TRBJ1-1	TRBV5-1	NA	NA	TGCGCCAGCAGCCCGGACAGCTTAATGTCTGAAGCTTTCTTT	CASSPDSLMSEAFF
TRBJ2-1	TRBV19	TRBD2	once	TGTGCCAGTAGCAGTCTAGCGGGAGTTGATGAGCAGTTCTTC	CASSSLAGVDEQFF
TRBJ1-2	TRBV2	NA	NA	TGTGCCAGCAGGACTGGAACAGGGAAGGATGGCTACACCTTC	CASRTGTGKDGYTF
TRBJ2-7	TRBV5-4	NA	NA	TGTGCCAGCAGCTTAGGACAGAACTACGAGCAGTACTTC	CASSLGQNYEQYF
TRBJ1-3	TRBV19	TRBD1	NA	TGTGCCAGTAGTCCAGCCGGACAGGGAACGGGAAACACCATATATTTT	CASSPAGQGTGNTIYF
TRBJ2-7	TRBV14	TRBD2	NA	TGTGCCAGCAGCCAAGACTGGGTTGAACTAGCGGACCGCGAGCAGTACTTC	CASSQDWVELADREQYF
TRBJ2-1	TRBV6-5	NA	NA	TGTGCCAGCAGCGGTGCCCTCGTCGGGGAAGAGCAGTTCTTC	CASSGALVGEEQFF
TRBJ2-7	TRBV4-2	NA	NA	TGTGCCAGCAGCCAAGAAATTTCTTCCGAGCAGTACTTC	CASSQEISSEQYF
TRBJ2-5	TRBV27	NA	NA	TGTGCCAGCCGCCCTGCACCGGACGGAGGTGGGACCCAGTACTTC	CASRPAPDGGGTQYF
TRBJ2-1	TRBV19	TRBD2	NA	TGTGCCAGTAGGAAAGGGACTAGCGGGAGGGGAAATGAGCAGTTCTTC	CASRKGTSGRGNEQFF
TRBJ2-4	TRBV7-9	TRBD1	NA	TGTGCCAGCAGCTTGGAGAGACAGGGGGCGGCCATTCAGTACTTC	CASSLERQGAAIQYF
TRBJ1-5	TRBV15	NA	NA	TGTGCCACCAGCAGAGCCCAGTTGTCCCCCCCCCATCAGCCCCAGCATTTT	CATSRAQLSPPHQPQHF
TRBJ1-1	TRBV5-8	TRBD1	NA	TGTGCCAGCAGCCAAGACAGGGGGATCACTGAAGCTTTCTTT	CASSQDRGITEAFF
TRBJ2-5	TRBV9	TRBD1	NA	TGTGCCAGCAGCGTAGCGGGAGGACAGGGGGAGACCCAGTACTTC	CASSVAGGQGETQYF
TRBJ2-7	TRBV7-9	NA	NA	TGTGCCAGCAGCTTAGATGCAGGTACCTACGAGCAGTACTTC	CASSLDAGTYEQYF
TRBJ2-7	TRBV19	TRBD1	NA	TGTGCCAGTACCATGAGAGGACAGGGAGTCTACGAGCAGTACTTC	CASTMRGQGVYEQYF
TRBJ2-4	TRBV1	NA	NA	TGCACCAGCAGTCGAATACAGAGACCCGATAGCAAAAACATTCAGTACTTC	CTSSRIQRPDSKNIQYF
TRBJ1-3	TRBV6-5	TRBD1	once	TGTGCCAGCAGTCTTGACAGGGGTTGGTTAAACACCATATATTTT	CASSLDRGWLNTIYF
TRBJ2-5	TRBV18	TRBD2	NA	TGTGCCAGCTCACCGAGGCTAGCGGGGGGCCAAGAGACCCAGTACTTC	CASSPRLAGGQETQYF
TRBJ1-3	TRBV9	NA	NA	TGTGCCAGCAGCGGGGGGGACGGCTCTGGAAACACCATATATTTT	CASSGGDGSGNTIYF
TRBJ2-7	TRBV3-1/TRBV3-2	NA	NA	TGTGCCAGCAGCCTAGGATCACTCGGGTGGGTCTTC	CASSLGSLGWVF
TRBJ1-1	TRBV6-5	NA	NA	TGTGCCAGCAGTTACCAAAGAGACACTGAAGCTTTCTTT	CASSYQRDTEAFF
TRBJ2-2	TRBV15	TRBD2	NA	TGTGCCACCAAAGGGCTAGCGGGTAGGAACACCGGGGAGCTGTTTTTT	CATKGLAGRNTGELFF
TRBJ2-1	TRBV29-1	NA	NA	TGCAGCGTTTGGAGCAATGGCAATGAGCAGTTCTTC	CSVWSNGNEQFF
TRBJ2-7	TRBV18	NA	NA	TGTGCCAGCTCACCGCGGAGCTACGAGCAGTACTTC	CASSPRSYEQYF
TRBJ2-5	TRBV9	NA	NA	TGTGCCAGCAGCGCAGGGATTTACCAAGAGACCCAGTACTTC	CASSAGIYQETQYF
TRBJ1-1	TRBV7-9	NA	NA	TGTGCCTCCGGCCGGGGGGTCACTGAAGCTTTCTTT	CASGRGVTEAFF
TRBJ1-2	TRBV7-9	NA	NA	TGTGCCAGCAGCGCAGACAGCTATGGCTACACCTTC	CASSADSYGYTF
TRBJ2-1	TRBV18	NA	NA	TGTGCCAGCTCTTCAAGAGGAGGGGCAGCCTACAATGAGCAGTTCTTC	CASSSRGGAAYNEQFF